Each of the 15 T cell receptor beta chains below was sequenced from the same sample in a study of T cells in Graves' hyperthyroidism and ophthalmopathy. RNA transcripts yielded amplified TCR beta CDR3 regions. TCR CDR3 regions were first amplified by RT-PCR with HTBI primers. TCRdb processed the multiplex PCR reads anew with MiXCR; each CDR3 protein has one entry. The sample includes fewer than 400,000 distinct CDR3 sequences, over 12% of them seen just once. The sequenced material came from blood. The receptors originated from a man between 50 and 59 years old with Graves' ophthalmopathy.

This clonotype showed up many times. V gene TRBV2 combines with J gene TRBJ1-1, with 9 bases aligning to TRBD1. Germline V gene lookup returns CDR1 SNHLY and CDR2 FYNNEI. J was trimmed by 8 bases and V by 9 bases; bases with no gene match: 7. The CDR3 loop spans 12 amino acids. This chain's CDR3 is CARNRGLQEAFF. The CDR3 coding sequence is TGTGCCAGAAACAGGGGGCTCCAGGAAGCTTTCTTT.

A remark on this clonotype: A much bigger clone sits one base away, suggesting this may be a read error. The V call is TRBV20-1, the J call TRBJ2-1; 12 bases fit TRBD2. Germline V gives CDR1 DFQATT, CDR2 SNEGSKA (reference sequence). J was trimmed by 5 bases and V by 8 bases; bases with no gene match: 10. The CDR3 loop spans 15 amino acids. The chain's CDR3 is CSTKTSGSVDNEQFF. The CDR3 DNA reads as TGCAGTACCAAGACTAGCGGGAGTGTCGACAATGAGCAGTTCTTC.

The genes are TRBV28 and TRBJ1-5, with unresolved D. V shed 2 bases and J shed 3 bases, with 14 bases lying between them. Germline loops: CDR1 MDHEN, CDR2 SYDVKM. The CDR3 runs 16 residues. The CDR3 loop reads CASSLPATLVNQPQHF. The CDR3 DNA reads TGTGCCAGCAGTTTACCCGCCACTTTAGTCAATCAGCCCCAGCATTTT. Complete variable domain (other parts from reference TRBV28 and TRBJ1-5): DVKVTQSSRYLVKRTGEKVFLECVQDMDHENMFWYRQDPGLGLRLIYFSYDVKMKEKGDIPEGYSVSREKKERFSLILESASTNQTSMYLCASSLPATLVNQPQHFGDGTRLSIL.

This clonotype appeared many times. This chain uses TRBV7-8 with TRBJ2-3; D perhaps matches TRBD2 (6 bases). The ends were cut back, 5 bases at V and 0 bases at J, with 15 bases in the middle. The CDR3 runs 16 residues. The germline CDR1 and CDR2 sequences are SGHVS and FQNEAQ. This CDR3 is CASSLGNAGSTDTQYF. In nucleotides, the CDR3 is TGTGCCAGCAGCCTCGGGAATGCGGGAAGCACAGATACGCAGTATTTT. Together with reference TRBV7-8 and TRBJ2-3, the CDR3 gives the full variable domain: GAGVSQSPRYKVAKRGQDVALRCDPISGHVSLFWYQQALGQGPEFLTYFQNEAQLDKSGLPSDRFFAERPEGSVSTLKIQRTQQEDSAVYLCASSLGNAGSTDTQYFGPGTRLTVL.

This chain connects TRBV24-1 to TRBJ2-1; D unresolved. V was trimmed by 7 bases and J by 6 bases, leaving 12 bases between them. CDR1 is KGHDR, CDR2 SFDVKD, per germline. The CDR3 totals 13 residues. CDR3 in DNA: TGTGCCACCAGGGACCAGTGGGGCAATGAGCAGTTCTTC. Translating it yields CATRDQWGNEQFF.

This chain links TRBV29-1 with TRBJ2-7; 7 bases match TRBD2. V trimming: 5 bases; J trimming: 0 bases; junction bases outside the gene matches: 1. The CDR3 is 12 amino acids. In germline, CDR1 is SQVTM, CDR2 ANQGSEA. The CDR3 here is CSVRGSSYEQYF. The CDR3 DNA reads as TGCAGCGTTCGCGGGAGCTCCTACGAGCAGTACTTC.

There are many counts of this clonotype. The chain combines TRBV6-5 with TRBJ1-2, with 7 bases aligning to TRBD1. The CDR3 is made up of 16 amino acids. Unmatched junction bases numbered 10, after V lost 0 bases and J lost 6 bases. Germline CDR1 reads MNHEY; CDR2 reads SVGAGI. CDR3 bases: TGTGCCAGCAGTTACTCGATTGGGCAGGGGGTTGATGGCTACACCTTC. Its translation: CASSYSIGQGVDGYTF.

The chain has TRBV20-1 and TRBJ2-1; a possible D gene is TRBD2 (5 bases). V was trimmed by 1 base and J by 0 bases, leaving 13 bases between them. In germline, CDR1 is DFQATT, CDR2 SNEGSKA (reference sequence). CDR3 size: 16 residues. The CDR3 DNA reads TGCAGTGCTAGAGGGCGGGTAGCGTCCTCCTACAATGAGCAGTTCTTC. It yields the protein CSARGRVASSYNEQFF.

This clonotype was seen ten or more times. The chain has TRBV15 and TRBJ2-7, with 9 positions matching TRBD1. Per the germline V gene, CDR1 is LNHNV and CDR2 is YYDKDF (reference sequence). The trim removed 4 bases at V and 7 bases at J, leaving 8 bases unmatched. The CDR3 extends over 14 amino acids. CDR3 residues: CATSMGQGVREQYF. The CDR3 bases are TGTGCCACCAGCATGGGACAGGGTGTGAGGGAGCAGTACTTC. Supplemented by reference TRBV15 and TRBJ2-7, the full variable domain reads DAMVIQNPRYQVTQFGKPVTLSCSQTLNHNVMYWYQQKSSQAPKLLFHYYDKDFNNEADTPDNFQSRRPNTSFCFLDIRSPGLGDTAMYLCATSMGQGVREQYFGPGTRLTVT.

This chain uses TRBV7-2 with TRBJ2-5; 8 bases align to TRBD1. V was clipped by 1 base and J by 7 bases; unmatched bases: 11. CDR1 SGHTA and CDR2 FQGNSA come from the germline V gene. This CDR3 region has 16 residues. Here the CDR3 reads CASSLGGTGLRGTQYF. As DNA, the CDR3 is TGTGCCAGCAGCTTAGGTGGGACAGGTCTCCGCGGGACCCAGTACTTC.

This clonotype was seen a handful of times. The chain has TRBV10-3 and TRBJ2-5, with a weak D call TRBD1 (5 bases). Germline CDR1 is ENHRY and CDR2 is SYGVKD. V lost 8 bases and J lost 10, with 17 bases in between. The CDR3 has 12 residues. Here the CDR3 reads CAIGAGLVDQYF. The CDR3 DNA sequence: TGTGCCATCGGGGCTGGCTTAGTGGACCAGTACTTC.

This clonotype has ten or more counts. The chain is built from TRBV29-1 and TRBJ2-5, with 8 bases lining up with TRBD1. J was trimmed by 5 bases and V by 3 bases; bases with no gene match: 14. The CDR3 loop spans 16 amino acids. Per the germline V gene, CDR1 is SQVTM and CDR2 is ANQGSEA. CDR3: CSVDVAGGGRWETQYF. CDR3 bases: TGCAGCGTTGATGTGGCAGGGGGCGGTAGGTGGGAGACCCAGTACTTC.

This clonotype was seen many times. The chain links TRBV18 to TRBJ1-6; 7 nucleotides agree with TRBD1. The trim removed 7 bases at V and 10 bases at J, leaving 10 bases unmatched. Germline CDR1 is KGHSH and CDR2 is LQKENI. This CDR3 spans 14 amino acids. In DNA, the CDR3 is TGTGCCAGCTTTCCTGACAGGGAAAGATCACCCCTCCACTTT. Its translation is CASFPDRERSPLHF. Full variable domain (missing parts from reference TRBV18 and TRBJ1-6): NAGVMQNPRHLVRRRGQEARLRCSPMKGHSHVYWYRQLPEEGLKFMVYLQKENIIDESGMPKERFSAEFPKEGPSILRIQQVVRGDSAAYFCASFPDRERSPLHFGNGTRLTVT.

This clonotype was counted ten times or more. J is TRBJ2-1 and V is TRBV2; D uncertain. This CDR3 has 11 residues. Trimming removed 9 bases from V and 8 bases from J, with 11 bases in between. CDR1 and CDR2 from the germline V gene are SNHLY and FYNNEI. The CDR3 region is CARSDGDEQFF. The CDR3, as DNA: TGTGCCAGATCCGATGGGGATGAGCAGTTCTTC.

This clonotype turned up a few times. The V and J genes are TRBV4-1 and TRBJ2-3; no firm D call. Trimming shortened V by 0 bases and J by 2 bases, and 9 bases separated the two germline ends. The length of the CDR3 is 15 residues. The V gene's germline CDR1 is MGHRA and CDR2 YSYEKL. The CDR3 loop is CASSQEGLHTDTQYF. The CDR3, as DNA: TGCGCCAGCAGCCAAGAAGGCCTTCACACAGATACGCAGTATTTT.